Detailed here is one TCR beta chain. Its antigen specificity is not known. No quality values exist for individual bases; no much larger clone is one base distant. Genomic DNA was isolated from the sorted cells so that the TCRbeta CDR3 region could be sequenced. The immunoSEQ Assay was used for sequencing of TCRbeta CDR3 regions. TCRdb holds this immuneACCESS table with in-frame rearrangements only. Some clones are missing; in checked studies, unresolved V genes explain under half, and the rest has no known cause. The sample data list roughly 92,000 clones, and around 90% of these were observed just once. The ten largest clones take up 0.15% to 0.2% of the sample. The sample belongs to a study of OX40 agonist ivuxolimab in advanced cancers. General notes on the study: Ivuxolimab was an agonistic, fully human IgG2 monoclonal antibody directed against OX40 (CD134), a costimulatory receptor. Intravenous ivuxolimab was administered to patients every 2 weeks at six dose levels: 0.01, 0.1, 0.3, 1.5, 3 and 10 mg/kg. Of the 50 to 55 patients in dose escalation, some 20 had hepatocellular carcinoma, some 15 had melanoma, 9 had renal cell carcinoma and 9 had head and neck cancer. In the dose-escalation cohort, nearly 85% of patients were male, and the mean age was roughly 60 years with a range of roughly 23 to 79. Prior anti-PD-1, anti-PD-L1 or anti-CTLA-4 therapy was permitted, and checkpoint inhibitors had been received by less than 45% of dose-escalation patients. Partial responses occurred in three dose-escalation patients: two with cutaneous melanoma and one with hepatocellular carcinoma. Peripheral TCRbeta sequencing aimed to test whether ivuxolimab altered TCR sequence diversity and caused clonal T-cell expansion. The monotherapy dose-escalation portion (N ≈ 50 patients) of the phase I ivuxolimab trial is reported in the paper.

General study outcomes and caveats: In the 0.1-3.0 mg/kg groups, partial responders had among the lowest normalized peripheral clonal expansion, particularly in CD8+ T cells. On average, CD8+ T cells showed more expanded clones than CD4+ T cells after ivuxolimab. Antigen specificity was not determined for the clonally expanded peripheral T cells. Low levels of normalized T-cell clonal expansion were also shown by some nonresponding patients. At doses from 0.1 to 3.0 mg/kg, clonal expansion was seen in both CD4+ and CD8+ blood T cells between baseline and week 6.

Patients with autoimmune disease history or receiving systemic immunosuppression were excluded from the trial. Peripheral blood for TCR sequencing was collected from all dose cohorts at baseline, on cycle 4 day 1, and on cycle 7 day 1. Samples were obtained from an open-label, multicenter, first-in-human phase I dose-escalation trial of ivuxolimab. Adults with locally advanced or metastatic head and neck squamous cell, hepatocellular, melanoma or renal cell carcinoma were enrolled in the trial. Before TCR sequencing, CD4+ and CD8+ T cells were separately sorted from peripheral blood. V was cut back by 3 bases and J by 6 bases, leaving a gap of 9 bases between them. The germline V gene supplies CDR1 SGHTA and CDR2 FQGNSA. The CDR3 covers 14 residues, taking in both the cysteine and the phenylalanine. Of the read, only the CDR3 DNA is kept; its 42 bases are in frame from base 1.

The specimen comprised CD4+ or CD8+ T cells sorted from blood, sampled in a trial of the OX40 agonist ivuxolimab. The chain joins TRBV7-2 to TRBJ1-6, with a weak D call of TRBD1 (5 bases match). This clonotype originated in an adult with an advanced solid tumor such as melanoma, head and neck, liver or kidney cancer. The nucleotides read TGTGCCAGCAGCTTCTCCGGGACTAATTCACCCCTCCACTTT. It translates to CASSFSGTNSPLHF.